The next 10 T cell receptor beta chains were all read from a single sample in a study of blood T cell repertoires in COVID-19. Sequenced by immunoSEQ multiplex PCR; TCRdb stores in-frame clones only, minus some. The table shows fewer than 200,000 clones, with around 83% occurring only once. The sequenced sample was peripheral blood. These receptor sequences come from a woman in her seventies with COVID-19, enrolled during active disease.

The CDR3 DNA sequence: TGTGCCAGCTGGAGGACGGGGAGCTCCTACGAGCAGTACTTC. Translation: CASWRTGSSYEQYF. V is TRBV28 and J is TRBJ2-7; D is possibly TRBD2 (5 bases). This CDR3 is built from 14 residues. Trimming cost V 8 bases and J 0 bases, with 14 bases left between them. Germline assignment: CDR1 MDHEN and CDR2 SYDVKM.

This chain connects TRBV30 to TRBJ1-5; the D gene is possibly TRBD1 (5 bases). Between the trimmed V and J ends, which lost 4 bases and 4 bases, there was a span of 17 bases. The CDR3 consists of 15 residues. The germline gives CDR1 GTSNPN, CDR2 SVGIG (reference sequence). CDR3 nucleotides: TGTGCCTGGAAACTACATGACAGTACGAATCAGCCCCAGCATTTT. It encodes CAWKLHDSTNQPQHF.

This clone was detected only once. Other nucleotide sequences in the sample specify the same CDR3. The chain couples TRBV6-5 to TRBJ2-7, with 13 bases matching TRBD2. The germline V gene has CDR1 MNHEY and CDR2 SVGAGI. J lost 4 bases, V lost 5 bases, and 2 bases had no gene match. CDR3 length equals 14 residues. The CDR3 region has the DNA TGTGCCAGCAGTCGGACTAGCGGGAGTTACGAGCAGTACTTC. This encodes CASSRTSGSYEQYF.

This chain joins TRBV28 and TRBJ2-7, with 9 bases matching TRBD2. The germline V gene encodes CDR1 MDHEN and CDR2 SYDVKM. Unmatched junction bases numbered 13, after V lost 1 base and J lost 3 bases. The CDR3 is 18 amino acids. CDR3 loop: CASSLSALTGSGSYEQYF. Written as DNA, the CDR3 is TGTGCCAGCAGTTTATCAGCATTAACTGGTAGCGGGAGCTACGAGCAGTACTTC.

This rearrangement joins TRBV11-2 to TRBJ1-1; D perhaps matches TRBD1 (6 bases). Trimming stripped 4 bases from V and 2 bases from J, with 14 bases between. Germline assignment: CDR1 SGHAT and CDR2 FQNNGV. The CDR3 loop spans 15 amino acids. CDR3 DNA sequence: TGTGCCAGCAGCTCCAGGGACACCGGAAACACTGAAGCTTTCTTT. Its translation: CASSSRDTGNTEAFF.

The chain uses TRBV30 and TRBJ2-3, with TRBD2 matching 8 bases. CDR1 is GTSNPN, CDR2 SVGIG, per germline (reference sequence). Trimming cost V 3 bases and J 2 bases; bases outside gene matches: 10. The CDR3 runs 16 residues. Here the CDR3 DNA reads TGTGCCTGGAGCTATCGGGGGGGAGGTCACACAGATACGCAGTATTTT. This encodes CAWSYRGGGHTDTQYF.

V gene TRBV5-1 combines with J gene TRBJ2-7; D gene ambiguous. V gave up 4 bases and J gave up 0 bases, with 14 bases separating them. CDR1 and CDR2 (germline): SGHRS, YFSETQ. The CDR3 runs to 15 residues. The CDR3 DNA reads TGCGCCAGCAGCCCCGCCCCAGGTATCTCCTACGAGCAGTACTTC. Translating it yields CASSPAPGISYEQYF.

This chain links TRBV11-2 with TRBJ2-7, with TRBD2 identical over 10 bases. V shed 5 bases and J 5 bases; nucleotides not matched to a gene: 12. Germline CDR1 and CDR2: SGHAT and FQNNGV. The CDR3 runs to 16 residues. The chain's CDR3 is CASSRRLPGTSDEQYF. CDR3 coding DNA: TGTGCCAGCAGCCGCCGTTTACCTGGGACTAGCGACGAGCAGTACTTC.

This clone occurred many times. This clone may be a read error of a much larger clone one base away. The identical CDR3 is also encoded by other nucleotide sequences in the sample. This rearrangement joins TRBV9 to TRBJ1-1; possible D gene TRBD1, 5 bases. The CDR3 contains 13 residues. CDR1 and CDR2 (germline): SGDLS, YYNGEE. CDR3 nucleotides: TGCGCCAGCAGCGTAGTGGGGGGGGATGAAGCTTTCTTT. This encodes CASSVVGGDEAFF.

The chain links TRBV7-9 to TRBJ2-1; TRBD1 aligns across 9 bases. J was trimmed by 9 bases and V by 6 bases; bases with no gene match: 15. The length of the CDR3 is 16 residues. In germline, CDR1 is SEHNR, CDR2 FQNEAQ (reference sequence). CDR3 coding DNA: TGTGCCAGCAGGCAGACAGGGGGGACTCCCTCCCGTGAGCAGTTCTTC. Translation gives CASRQTGGTPSREQFF.